The clone carrying this T cell receptor (beta chain) has only a few counts. Its antigen is currently unknown. V lost 6 bases and J 5 bases, leaving 7 bases between the germline ends. CDR3 size: 10 residues. The germline V gene has CDR1 SQVTM and CDR2 ANQGSEA. The record originates from a study of OX40 agonist ivuxolimab in advanced cancers. Study details: Enrolled patients in dose escalation had cancers that were hepatocellular carcinoma, melanoma, renal cell or head and neck cancer. People who had prior anti-PD-1, anti-PD-L1 or anti-CTLA-4 therapy could take part, and around 39% had some. Study-level points and caveats: More expanded clones were found, on average, in CD8+ than in CD4+ T cells. With doses of 0.1 to 3.0 mg/kg, CD4+ and CD8+ blood T cells had undergone clonal expansion by week 6.

The table came from immunoSEQ multiplex PCR; TCRdb's copy has only in-frame clones and leaves some out. In the table there are approximately 40,000 clones, around 83% of which are singletons. The chain has TRBV29-1 and TRBJ1-1; D unclear. The sequence came from an adult with an advanced solid tumor such as melanoma, head and neck, liver or kidney cancer. The starting material was CD4+ or CD8+ T cells sorted from blood, obtained in a trial of the OX40 agonist ivuxolimab. The CDR3 DNA sequence: TGCAGCGTAGGTGTAACTGAAGCTTTCTTT. The encoded protein is CSVGVTEAFF.